These 10 T cell receptor beta chains share one sample of origin, sequenced in a study of blood T cell repertoires in COVID-19 (dated by TCRdb to 2020 to 2021). Receptor libraries were prepared by the immunoSEQ multiplex PCR assay. This is the immuneACCESS table as TCRdb keeps it, with only in-frame sequences that have V and J called. A part of the clones is gone; compared with another copy, unresolved V genes explain less than half, and the rest is unexplained. Present in this sample are around 250,000 clones, 70% to 85% of which were seen just once. Together, the top ten hold 15% of the sample. The sample taken for sequencing was PBMCs or T cells enriched from blood (not recorded which). The receptors derive from a man aged 35-49 years who had recovered from COVID-19.

The CDR3 region is CASSVNRGPGANVLTF. CDR3 coding DNA: TGTGCCAGCAGTGTGAACAGGGGTCCTGGGGCCAACGTCCTGACTTTC. V and J are TRBV6-1 and TRBJ2-6, with TRBD1 matching 7 bases. Germline V lookup: CDR1 MNHNS, CDR2 SASEGT. The ends lost 4 bases at V and 2 bases at J; junction bases unmatched: 5. CDR3 length: 16 amino acids.

The chain employs TRBV18 and TRBJ1-1; 7 bases line up with TRBD1. Unmatched junction bases numbered 19, after V lost 5 bases and J lost 1 base. The CDR3 consists of 19 residues. Germline values: CDR1 KGHSH, CDR2 LQKENI. The CDR3 bases are TGTGCCAGCTCAAATCAGCAGGGTGGACTTGGACAGGCGAACACTGAAGCTTTCTTT. Protein sequence: CASSNQQGGLGQANTEAFF.

This sequence joins TRBV10-2 and TRBJ2-2; weak D call: TRBD2 (5 bases). Germline V lookup: CDR1 WSHSY, CDR2 SAAADI. With 8 bases removed from V and 5 bases from J, the gap between germline ends came to 9 bases. The CDR3 covers 12 residues. The CDR3 sequence is CASEGLTGELFF. The CDR3 nucleotides read TGCGCCAGCGAGGGTTTAACCGGGGAGCTGTTTTTT.

The chain couples TRBV12-5 to TRBJ2-1; TRBD1 matches 10 bases. The CDR3 totals 20 residues. Germline V gene data show CDR1 as LGHNT and CDR2 as FRNRAP. The V gene end was trimmed by 1 base and the J gene end by 0 bases; junction bases not matched to a gene: 12. DNA for the CDR3: TGTGCTAGTGGTTTGGGGACAGGGGGTAGAACACTAGCCTCCTACAATGAGCAGTTCTTC. It is translated as CASGLGTGGRTLASYNEQFF.

This clone was recorded a few times. This chain joins TRBV7-3 and TRBJ1-4; 9 bases are a match to TRBD1. The V gene end was trimmed by 5 bases and the J gene end by 8 bases; junction bases not matched to a gene: 9. This CDR3 comprises 15 residues. Germline CDR1 and CDR2: SGHTA and FQGTGA. This CDR3 reads CASSPTGGSREKLFF. In DNA form, the CDR3 reads TGTGCCAGCAGCCCCACAGGGGGCTCAAGGGAAAAACTGTTTTTT.

This chain joins TRBV11-1 and TRBJ2-2, with TRBD1 identical over 7 bases. CDR3 length: 15 residues. Looked up from germline, CDR1 is SGHAT and CDR2 is FQDESV (reference sequence). Trimming cost V 1 base and J 4 bases; bases outside gene matches: 3. CDR3 nucleotide sequence: TGTGCCAGCAGCTTAGTCGGGACAGTCACCGGGGAGCTGTTTTTT. This codes for CASSLVGTVTGELFF.

This clone was counted between two and nine times. The rearrangement joins TRBV6-2 or TRBV6-3 to TRBJ2-2; D possibly corresponds to TRBD2 (6 bases). V lost 4 bases and J lost 4, with 10 bases in between. CDR3 size: 14 residues. Germline values: CDR1 MNHEY, CDR2 SVGEGT. CDR3 nucleotide sequence: TGTGCCAGCAGTTGGAGGGCCGGCACCGGGGAGCTGTTTTTT. The encoded protein is CASSWRAGTGELFF.

The CDR3 loop is CASSQAGGEDTQYF. CDR3 DNA: TGTGCCAGCAGCCAAGCGGGGGGAGAAGATACGCAGTATTTT. The chain employs TRBV4-2 and TRBJ2-3, with 7 bases matching TRBD2. CDR1 LGHNA and CDR2 YNFKEQ come from the germline V gene. The CDR3 covers 14 residues. V was pared by 1 base and J by 5 bases, with 3 bases of the junction left unmatched.

This clone was counted ten times or more. The chain links TRBV6-4 to TRBJ2-7, with a possible D match to TRBD2 (6 bases). Trimming removed 5 bases from V and 6 bases from J, with 17 bases in between. The CDR3 spans 14 residues. Germline V gene sequence: CDR1 MRHNA, CDR2 SNTAGT. Written as DNA, the CDR3 is TGTGCCAGCAGTAACCGGGACTGTATACGCGAGCAGTACTTC. As protein: CASSNRDCIREQYF.

This clone was seen more than once but under ten times. The chain uses TRBV18 and TRBJ1-2; D not resolved. The CDR3 has 15 amino acids. The germline V gene encodes CDR1 KGHSH and CDR2 LQKENI. Trimming left V 2 bases short and J 6 bases short, with 16 bases between. This chain's CDR3 is CASSPSTQAPNGYTF. CDR3 nucleotides: TGTGCCAGCTCACCATCTACTCAGGCCCCCAATGGCTACACCTTC.